Described below is a single T cell receptor (beta chain) sequence and its context. Its antigen is as yet unknown. Only in-frame clones appear in the TCRdb table, and some are missing; sequencing was by immunoSEQ multiplex PCR. The table has over 4,500 clones, about 80% seen once. Patient tissue came from resections in Japan or China, 2014–2017. H&E slides confirmed each diagnosis, reviewed by two pathologists independently. This CDR3 has 15 residues. J gave up 8 bases and V 3 bases, and 10 bases lay outside the gene matches. Per the germline V gene, CDR1 is PRHDT and CDR2 is FYEKMQ (reference sequence). The entry originates in a study of immune evolution from preneoplasia to lung adenocarcinoma. Study-wide results and caveats: Top clone frequencies peaked in normal lung, apparently declining through invasive adenocarcinoma. Later-stage lesions appeared to have more T cells, more diversity, less clonality.

The sequence derives from a person between 55 and 69 years old with lung adenocarcinoma. The sequencing sample was made of FFPE normal lung tissue adjacent to the tumor. The rearrangement joins TRBV13 to TRBJ2-1; 7 nucleotides match TRBD1. CDR3 loop: CASSFNPGGFDEQFF. The DNA of the CDR3 is TGTGCCAGCAGCTTTAACCCAGGGGGTTTCGATGAGCAGTTCTTC.